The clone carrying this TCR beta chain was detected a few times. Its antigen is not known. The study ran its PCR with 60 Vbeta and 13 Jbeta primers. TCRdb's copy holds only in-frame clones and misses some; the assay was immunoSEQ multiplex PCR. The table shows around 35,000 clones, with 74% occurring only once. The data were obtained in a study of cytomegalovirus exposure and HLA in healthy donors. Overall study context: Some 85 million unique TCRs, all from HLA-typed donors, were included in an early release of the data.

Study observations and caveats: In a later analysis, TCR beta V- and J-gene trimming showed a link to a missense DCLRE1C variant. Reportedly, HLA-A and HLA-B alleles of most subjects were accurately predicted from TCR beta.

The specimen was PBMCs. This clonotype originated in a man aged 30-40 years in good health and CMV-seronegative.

As DNA, the CDR3 is TGTGCCAGCAGCCCCATTGAGGGATGGGCTTTCTTT. This gives the protein CASSPIEGWAFF. The rearrangement uses TRBV7-9 and TRBJ1-1, with D unresolved. V dropped 5 bases and J dropped 11 bases, with 15 bases sitting between them. Germline CDR1 and CDR2: SEHNR and FQNEAQ (reference sequence). This CDR3 region has 12 residues.